The 24 T cell receptor beta chains below were found in one sample sequenced in a study of shared clonotypes between healthy human individuals. Assay used: immunoSEQ multiplex PCR; TCRdb lists only in-frame clones, some missing. The sample has more than 2 million clones, approximately 94% seen once. Sequenced input: naive CD4+ T cells sorted from blood. Specified subset: CD45RA+ positively selected. Receptor source: a man aged 18 to 29 in good health.

CDR3 loop: CASSETVATNTEAFF. The DNA for the CDR3 is TGTGCCAGCAGCGAAACAGTTGCTACGAACACTGAAGCTTTCTTT. This chain connects TRBV9 to TRBJ1-1; no reliable D call. The length of the CDR3 is 15 residues. V was shortened by 3 bases and J by 1 base, with 13 bases between the two germline ends. Looked up from germline, CDR1 is SGDLS and CDR2 is YYNGEE.

The V gene is TRBV21-1, the J gene TRBJ2-7; the table calls TRBD2, which could not be checked here. TRBV21-1 has pseudogene status. The CDR3 extends over 15 amino acids. In DNA form, the CDR3 reads TGTGCCAGCAGCGAAAGGACTAGCGGGAGCAACGAGCAGTACTTC. This gives the protein CASSERTSGSNEQYF.

As concerns this clone: Different DNA sequences within this sample yield the same CDR3. The chain is built from TRBV6-1 and TRBJ1-1; D unresolved. Germline CDR1 reads MNHNS; CDR2 reads SASEGT. V lost 1 base, J lost 5 bases, and 5 bases lay in between. The CDR3 has 12 residues. For the CDR3, the DNA is TGTGCCAGCAGTGAAGTGTATACTGAAGCTTTCTTT. As protein: CASSEVYTEAFF.

On this clone: The sample carries other DNA sequences with the same CDR3. The chain carries TRBV5-1 and TRBJ1-4; 7 bases agree with TRBD1. V lost 3 bases and J lost 2; bases outside the gene matches: 4. The length of the CDR3 is 15 residues. Germline CDR1 is SGHRS and CDR2 is YFSETQ. The CDR3 region has the DNA TGCGCCAGCAGCTCGCAGGGGGGCACTAATGAAAAACTGTTTTTT. Its protein is CASSSQGGTNEKLFF.

The rearrangement joins TRBV14 to TRBJ1-2; no reliable D call. The germline V and J ends were trimmed by 5 bases and 2 bases, with 9 bases remaining between them. This CDR3 is 13 amino acids long. Germline V gene lookup returns CDR1 SGHDN and CDR2 FVKESK. The chain's CDR3 is CASSVVPNYGYTF. CDR3 coding DNA: TGTGCCAGCAGCGTTGTTCCAAACTATGGCTACACCTTC. Supplemented by reference TRBV14 and TRBJ1-2, the full variable domain reads EAGVTQFPSHSVIEKGQTVTLRCDPISGHDNLYWYRRVMGKEIKFLLHFVKESKQDESGMPNNRFLAERTGGTYSTLKVQPAELEDSGVYFCASSVVPNYGYTFGSGTRLTVV.

The CDR3 loop reads CASSPPTGDGAKNIQYF. CDR3 in DNA: TGTGCCAGCTCACCACCTACGGGTGATGGGGCCAAAAACATTCAGTACTTC. This rearrangement joins TRBV18 to TRBJ2-4; D not resolved. The CDR3 extends over 17 amino acids. In germline, CDR1 is KGHSH, CDR2 LQKENI. Deletions cut 0 bases from V and 1 base from J, with 13 bases between.

Note on this clone: Other DNA variants within this sample encode the same CDR3. This chain links TRBV7-9 with TRBJ2-3; the match to TRBD2 covers 7 bases. The CDR3 loop spans 14 amino acids. The ends lost 3 bases at V and 1 base at J; junction bases unmatched: 1. Germline V gene lookup returns CDR1 SEHNR and CDR2 FQNEAQ (reference sequence). For the CDR3, the DNA is TGTGCCAGCAGCTTTGGGGGGGGCACAGATACGCAGTATTTT. As protein: CASSFGGGTDTQYF.

This clone was found once. This chain connects TRBV4-3 to TRBJ2-7; 10 bases match TRBD1. Looked up from germline, CDR1 is LGHNA and CDR2 is YSLEER. The J segment lost 7 bases and the V segment lost 4 bases, leaving 4 bases of the junction unmatched. CDR3 length equals 13 residues. The CDR3 reads CASSPGQGREQYF. The CDR3 bases are TGCGCCAGCAGCCCGGGACAGGGGAGGGAGCAGTACTTC.

Concerning this clone: Its ends do not fully match the called genes, so a read error is possible. V usage is TRBV9 and J usage is TRBJ2-5; no clear D. The germline V gene has CDR1 SGDLS and CDR2 YYNGEE. This CDR3 comprises 15 residues. DNA for the CDR3: TGTGCCAGCAGTGTAGGGCGAGGCCTCGTCGAGACCCAGTACTTC. As protein: CASSVGRGLVETQYF.

The V and J genes are TRBV2 and TRBJ2-3; no clear D gene. Germline values: CDR1 SNHLY, CDR2 FYNNEI. The CDR3 covers 16 residues. Trimming stripped 5 bases from V and 2 bases from J, with 17 bases between. The CDR3 nucleotides read TGTGCCAGCAGTATCCCAAGGGTCCCCTACACAGATACGCAGTATTTT. As protein: CASSIPRVPYTDTQYF.

This sequence joins TRBV6-1 and TRBJ1-4; the match to TRBD1 covers 9 bases. Unmatched junction bases numbered 7, after V lost 7 bases and J lost 7 bases. The CDR3 extends over 14 amino acids. Germline CDR1 and CDR2: MNHNS and SASEGT. The CDR3, as DNA: TGTGCCAGCAATCCACAGGGGGCTTCTGAAAAACTGTTTTTT. Protein sequence: CASNPQGASEKLFF.

This clone showed up just once. The rearrangement joins TRBV5-1 to TRBJ1-1; D ambiguous. CDR1 is SGHRS and CDR2 is YFSETQ in the germline V gene. CDR3 length: 14 amino acids. V was shortened by 0 bases and J by 4 bases, with 10 bases between the two germline ends. The CDR3 spells CASSLGQFRTEAFF. Written as DNA, the CDR3 is TGCGCCAGCAGCTTGGGGCAGTTTCGCACTGAAGCTTTCTTT.

The CDR3: CASSLSQATGGEQYF. CDR3 nucleotide sequence: TGTGCCAGCAGCTTAAGTCAGGCGACAGGGGGCGAGCAGTACTTC. The genes are TRBV7-2 and TRBJ2-7, with 9 positions matching TRBD1. In germline, CDR1 is SGHTA, CDR2 FQGNSA. The CDR3 is made up of 15 amino acids. After removal of 2 bases from V and 6 bases from J, the junction contained 8 bases not matched to a gene.

The chain carries TRBV28 and TRBJ2-2, with D unresolved. The V gene's germline CDR1 is MDHEN and CDR2 SYDVKM. The CDR3 consists of 14 residues. Trimming cost V 10 bases and J 1 base, with 13 bases left between them. Written as DNA, the CDR3 is TGTGCCACCACCAACCACGTGAACACCGGGGAGCTGTTTTTT. It specifies CATTNHVNTGELFF.

V is TRBV6-1 and J is TRBJ2-7; 13 nucleotides match TRBD2. Trimming removed 10 bases from V and 2 bases from J; junction bases left unmatched: 8. CDR3 length: 15 residues. Looked up from germline, CDR1 is MNHNS and CDR2 is SASEGT. CDR3 region: CATLQGTSGTYEQYF. In DNA form, the CDR3 reads TGTGCCACCCTACAAGGGACTAGCGGGACCTACGAGCAGTACTTC.

The count of this clone is one. The chain uses TRBV5-1 and TRBJ2-3; D gene uncertain. The CDR3 is 14 amino acids. V shed 2 bases and J shed 3 bases, with 10 bases lying between them. Germline V gene data show CDR1 as SGHRS and CDR2 as YFSETQ. CDR3 coding DNA: TGCGCCAGCAGCTTAACCAGAGATACAGATACGCAGTATTTT. It translates to CASSLTRDTDTQYF.

The J gene is TRBJ1-5, the V gene TRBV28; perhaps TRBD1 as D (6 bases). Germline V CDR1 and CDR2: MDHEN, SYDVKM. The V end was cut by 5 bases, the J end by 7 bases, with 9 bases between. The CDR3 totals 12 residues. The CDR3 DNA sequence: TGTGCCAGCAGTGGACAGAAGCAGCCCCAGCATTTT. This gives the protein CASSGQKQPQHF.

This clone occurred a few times. The V gene is TRBV4-1, the J gene TRBJ1-4, with D maybe TRBD1 (6 bases). CDR3 length: 15 residues. Trimming took off 4 bases at V and 1 base at J, with 10 bases between the two ends. Germline CDR1 is MGHRA and CDR2 is YSYEKL. The CDR3 region is CASSPGQLTNEKLFF. CDR3 DNA sequence: TGCGCCAGCAGCCCCGGACAGTTAACTAATGAAAAACTGTTTTTT.

Comment on this clone: The same CDR3 is also encoded by other DNA sequences in this sample. V and J are TRBV18 and TRBJ2-3, with D tentatively TRBD1 or TRBD2 (5 bases each). This CDR3 is built from 16 residues. V lost 0 bases and J lost 3, with 13 bases in between. Per germline, CDR1 KGHSH and CDR2 LQKENI. CDR3 nucleotide sequence: TGTGCCAGCTCACCACCTGGTCGGTGGGGGACAGATACGCAGTATTTT. This gives the protein CASSPPGRWGTDTQYF. Looking up the rest from reference TRBV18 and TRBJ2-3 gives the full variable domain: NAGVMQNPRHLVRRRGQEARLRCSPMKGHSHVYWYRQLPEEGLKFMVYLQKENIIDESGMPKERFSAEFPKEGPSILRIQQVVRGDSAAYFCASSPPGRWGTDTQYFGPGTRLTVL.

This clone was seen just once. The chain couples TRBV7-2 to TRBJ1-1; 8 bases fit TRBD1. This CDR3 spans 15 amino acids. Germline CDR1 SGHTA, CDR2 FQGNSA. The ends lost 3 bases at V and 2 bases at J; junction bases unmatched: 5. The CDR3 loop is CASSFSGGVNTEAFF. CDR3 bases: TGTGCCAGCAGCTTCTCAGGGGGCGTTAACACTGAAGCTTTCTTT.

Concerning this clone itself: Sequence at one end of the junction differs from germline and may be a read error. This chain joins TRBV7-7 and TRBJ2-1, with 9 bases aligning to TRBD2. The CDR3 contains 15 residues. From germline, CDR1 is SSHAT and CDR2 FNYEAQ (reference sequence). The CDR3 loop is CASSFLSGSNHEQFF. CDR3 sequence (DNA): TGTGCTAGCAGCTTTCTTAGCGGGAGCAACCATGAGCAGTTCTTC.

Points on this clone: Other DNA sequences within the sample encode an identical CDR3. This chain connects TRBV28 to TRBJ2-2; D call uncertain. Looked up from germline, CDR1 is MDHEN and CDR2 is SYDVKM. The CDR3 has 12 amino acids. V was shortened by 4 bases and J by 4 bases, with 4 bases between the two germline ends. The CDR3 loop is CASSSRTGELFF. The CDR3 DNA reads TGTGCCAGCAGTTCGCGCACCGGGGAGCTGTTTTTT. The complete variable domain, with remaining parts taken from reference TRBV28 and TRBJ2-2, reads DVKVTQSSRYLVKRTGEKVFLECVQDMDHENMFWYRQDPGLGLRLIYFSYDVKMKEKGDIPEGYSVSREKKERFSLILESASTNQTSMYLCASSSRTGELFFGEGSRLTVL.

V and J are TRBV7-9 and TRBJ2-5; D is undetermined. This CDR3 comprises 15 residues. V lost 5 bases to trimming and J lost 4 bases, with 17 bases between them. In germline, CDR1 is SEHNR, CDR2 FQNEAQ (reference sequence). The CDR3 DNA reads as TGTGCCAGCAGCCACTATACAGCATTGGGAGAGACCCAGTACTTC. Translating it yields CASSHYTALGETQYF.

The chain carries TRBV6-1 and TRBJ1-4; D gene unclear. The CDR3 has 13 amino acids. Trimming took 4 bases from V and 11 from J, leaving 14 bases between them. Germline V lookup: CDR1 MNHNS, CDR2 SASEGT. CDR3: CASSAQPQNKLFF. The DNA for the CDR3 is TGTGCCAGCAGTGCCCAACCCCAAAATAAACTGTTTTTT.